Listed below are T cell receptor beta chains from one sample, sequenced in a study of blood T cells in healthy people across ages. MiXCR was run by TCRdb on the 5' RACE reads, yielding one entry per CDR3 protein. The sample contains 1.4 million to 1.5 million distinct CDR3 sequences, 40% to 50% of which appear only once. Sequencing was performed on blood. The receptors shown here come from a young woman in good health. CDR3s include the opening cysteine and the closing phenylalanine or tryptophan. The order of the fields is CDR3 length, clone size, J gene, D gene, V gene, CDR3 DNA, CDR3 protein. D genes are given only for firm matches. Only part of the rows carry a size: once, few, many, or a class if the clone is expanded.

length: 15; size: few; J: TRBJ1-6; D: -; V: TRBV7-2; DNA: TGTGCCAGCAGCTTAGGTTCAGGGACGAATTCACCCCTCCACTTT; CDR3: CASSLGSGTNSPLHF
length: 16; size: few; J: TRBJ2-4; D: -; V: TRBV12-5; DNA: TGTGCTAGTGGCCCCCCGGGTGGAATAGCCAAAAACATTCAGTACTTC; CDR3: CASGPPGGIAKNIQYF
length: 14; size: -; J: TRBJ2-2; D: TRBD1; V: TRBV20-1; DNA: TGCAGTGCTTCCGGGACAGGGAAGTCCGGGGAGCTGTTTTTT; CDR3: CSASGTGKSGELFF
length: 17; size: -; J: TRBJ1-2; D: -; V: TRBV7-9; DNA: TGTGCCAGCAGCTTAGGCCCCCGTGGGGGGGCTAGCTATGGCTACACCTTC; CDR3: CASSLGPRGGASYGYTF
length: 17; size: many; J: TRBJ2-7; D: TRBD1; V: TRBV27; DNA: TGTGCCAGCAGTAAAAGAGCCGTTGGACAGGGACACTACGAGCAGTACTTC; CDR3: CASSKRAVGQGHYEQYF
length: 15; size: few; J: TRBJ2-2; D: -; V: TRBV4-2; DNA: TGTGCCAGCAGGCGTGGCGGCGGGGGCGACGGGGAGCTGTTTTTT; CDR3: CASRRGGGGDGELFF
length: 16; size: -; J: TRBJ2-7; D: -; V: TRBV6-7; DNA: TGTGCCAGCAGTCCCCTCCCTAGGGGCCCAGCCTACGAGCAGTACTTC; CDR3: CASSPLPRGPAYEQYF
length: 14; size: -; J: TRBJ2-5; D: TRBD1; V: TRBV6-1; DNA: TGTGCCAGCGGGACAGCTAACAACCAAGAGACCCAGTACTTC; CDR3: CASGTANNQETQYF
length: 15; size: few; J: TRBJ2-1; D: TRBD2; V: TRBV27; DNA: TGTGCCAGCAGCTCAAGCGGGAGGCCCCTCGGTGAGCAGTTCTTC; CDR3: CASSSSGRPLGEQFF
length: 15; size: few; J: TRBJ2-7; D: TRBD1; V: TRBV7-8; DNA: TGTGCCAGCAGCTTAGCGCAACAGGGGGCGGACGAGCAGTACTTC; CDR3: CASSLAQQGADEQYF
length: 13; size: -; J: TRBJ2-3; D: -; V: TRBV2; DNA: TGTGCCAGCAGTGATGCGGAAGCAGATACGCAGTATTTT; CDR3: CASSDAEADTQYF
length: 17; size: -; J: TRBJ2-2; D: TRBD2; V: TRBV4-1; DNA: TGCGCCAGCAGCCAAAGGCTAGCGGGGGGGAAAACCGGGGAGCTGTTTTTT; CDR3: CASSQRLAGGKTGELFF
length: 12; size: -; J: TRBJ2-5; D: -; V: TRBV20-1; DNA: TGCAGTGCTAGTGCGCTCCGAGAGACCCAGTACTTC; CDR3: CSASALRETQYF
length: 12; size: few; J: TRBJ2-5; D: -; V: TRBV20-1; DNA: TGCAGTGCATCAAGACTCCAAGAGACCCAGTACTTC; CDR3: CSASRLQETQYF
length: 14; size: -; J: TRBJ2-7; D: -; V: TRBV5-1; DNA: TGCGCCAGCAGCTGGACCGGACAACCCTACGAGCAGTACTTC; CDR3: CASSWTGQPYEQYF
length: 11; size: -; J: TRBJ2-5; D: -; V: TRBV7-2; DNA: TGTGCCAGCAGCTTAGACCAGACCCAGTACTTC; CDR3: CASSLDQTQYF
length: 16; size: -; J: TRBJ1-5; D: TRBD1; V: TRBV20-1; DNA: TGCAGTGCTAGGGGGACAGGGGAGAGTAGCAATCAGCCCCAGCATTTT; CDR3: CSARGTGESSNQPQHF
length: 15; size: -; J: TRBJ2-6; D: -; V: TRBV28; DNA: TGTGCCAGCAGTTTCTACGAGTCCGGGGCCAACGTCCTGACTTTC; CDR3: CASSFYESGANVLTF
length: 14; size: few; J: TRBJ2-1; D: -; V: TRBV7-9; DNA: TGTGCCAGCAGCTATAGTCCGGGGTTCAATGAGCAGTTCTTC; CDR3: CASSYSPGFNEQFF
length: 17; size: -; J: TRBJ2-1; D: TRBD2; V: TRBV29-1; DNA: TGCAGCGTTGATGGACTAGCGGGGGGGCCTGACGCACATGAGCAGTTCTTC; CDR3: CSVDGLAGGPDAHEQFF
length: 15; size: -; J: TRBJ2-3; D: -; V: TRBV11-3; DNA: TGTGCCAGCGGGCTTGTTTTAGCGACCAGGGATACGCAGTATTTT; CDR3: CASGLVLATRDTQYF
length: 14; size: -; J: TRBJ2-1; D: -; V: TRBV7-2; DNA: TGTGCCAGCAGCAAAGGGGCAGTTACGTATGAGCAGTTCTTC; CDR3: CASSKGAVTYEQFF
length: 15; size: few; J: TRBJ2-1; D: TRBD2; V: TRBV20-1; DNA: TGCAGTGCTACGGAAAGCGGGGGGGCCCACAATGAGCAGTTCTTC; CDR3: CSATESGGAHNEQFF
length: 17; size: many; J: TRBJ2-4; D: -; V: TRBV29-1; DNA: TGCAGCGTTGAACAGGCCAGGGGCATCCTAGCCAAAAACATTCAGTACTTC; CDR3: CSVEQARGILAKNIQYF
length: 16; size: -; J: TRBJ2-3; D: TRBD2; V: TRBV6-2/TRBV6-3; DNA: TGTGCCAGCAGTTACCGGGCTAGCGGGGCAACAGATACGCAGTATTTT; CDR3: CASSYRASGATDTQYF
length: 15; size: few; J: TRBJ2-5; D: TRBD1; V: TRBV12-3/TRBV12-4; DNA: TGTGCCAGCAGTTTAGGGGACAGGCCCCAAGAGACCCAGTACTTC; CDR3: CASSLGDRPQETQYF
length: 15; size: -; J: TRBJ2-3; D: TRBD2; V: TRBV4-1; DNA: TGCGCCAGCAGCCTTTTCATGGGAGGGGCAGATACGCAGTATTTT; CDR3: CASSLFMGGADTQYF
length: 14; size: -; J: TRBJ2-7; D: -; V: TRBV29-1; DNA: TGCAGCGTTGACCTGGAGTCCCTACAGGGCGAGCAGTACTTC; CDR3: CSVDLESLQGEQYF
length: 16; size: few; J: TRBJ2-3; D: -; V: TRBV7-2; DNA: TGTGCCAGCAGCTTAGGAGGGCGGCTTAGCACAGATACGCAGTATTTT; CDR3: CASSLGGRLSTDTQYF
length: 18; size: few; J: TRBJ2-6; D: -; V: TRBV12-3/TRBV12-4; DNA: TGTGCCAGCAGTCTTCGACAGACCGGGAGCTCTGGGGCCAACGTCCTGACTTTC; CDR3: CASSLRQTGSSGANVLTF
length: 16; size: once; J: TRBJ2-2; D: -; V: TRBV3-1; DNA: TGTGCCAGCAGCCCGAGTAAAGGGAGTGGCACCGGGGAGCTGTTTTTT; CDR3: CASSPSKGSGTGELFF
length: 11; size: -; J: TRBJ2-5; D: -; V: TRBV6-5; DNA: TGTGCCAGCTTAAGGGAAGAGACCCAGTACTTC; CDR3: CASLREETQYF
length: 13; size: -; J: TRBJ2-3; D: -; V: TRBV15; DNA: TGTGCCACCAGCAAAGGGGGGCCAGATACGCAGTATTTT; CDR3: CATSKGGPDTQYF
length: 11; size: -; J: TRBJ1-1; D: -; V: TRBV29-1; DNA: TGCAGCGTGTTGGGGGCCTACGAAGCTTTCTTT; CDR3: CSVLGAYEAFF
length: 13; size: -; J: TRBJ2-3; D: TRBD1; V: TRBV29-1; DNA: TGCAGCGTGGGCGGGACAGGTTGGGATACGCAGTATTTT; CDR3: CSVGGTGWDTQYF
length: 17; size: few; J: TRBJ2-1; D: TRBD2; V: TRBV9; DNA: TGTGCCAGCAGCGGGAGCCTCGGTGGGGGGGAGGGCAATGAGCAGTTCTTC; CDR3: CASSGSLGGGEGNEQFF
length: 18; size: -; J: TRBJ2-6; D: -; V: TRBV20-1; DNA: TGCAGTGCTAGGCCCAATGAGGGTACGGGGTCTGGGGCCAACGTCCTGACTTTC; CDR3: CSARPNEGTGSGANVLTF
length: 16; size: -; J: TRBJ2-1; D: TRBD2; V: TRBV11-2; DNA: TGTGCCAGCAGCGCGGGACTAGCGGGAGGGGCGCATGAGCAGTTCTTC; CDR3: CASSAGLAGGAHEQFF